These T cell receptor beta chains were read from a single sample in a study of graft-versus-host responses after intestinal transplantation. These receptors have no known antigen. This table comes from immunoSEQ multiplex PCR, and its TCRdb copy is limited to in-frame clones, with some not included. The sample yields over 100,000 clones, roughly 93% seen once. The starting material was unstimulated CD4+ T cells sorted from spleen or lymph node cells, obtained before intestinal transplant. Receptors originate from a human donor who received an intestinal transplant. Each CDR3 is given without its conserved first and last residue. Each record gives: clone size, V gene, J gene, CDR3 protein. Size tells how often a clone was seen (once, few, many) or the class of an expanded clone, and some rows leave it out.

.	TRBV18	TRBJ2-7	ASSPPGLAGEEQY
.	TRBV7-9	TRBJ1-5	ASSRSDSSYSNQPQH
.	TRBV5-1	TRBJ2-3	ASSLDLAGQGDTQY
few	TRBV9	TRBJ2-6	ASSPRTSGSSGANVLT
.	TRBV29-1	TRBJ2-3	SVEYFPWGADTQY
.	TRBV30	TRBJ2-5	AWGVGSETQY
once	TRBV5-1	TRBJ2-7	ASSSQGYEQY
.	TRBV7-3	TRBJ2-3	ASSEGLAGGTDTQY
.	TRBV5-1	TRBJ1-2	ASSLGRTGEDYGYT
.	TRBV30	TRBJ2-7	AWSFRGFEQY